Listed below are T cell receptor beta chains from one sample, sequenced in a study of graft-versus-host responses after intestinal transplantation. Using immunoSEQ multiplex PCR, the repertoire was profiled, and TCRdb retains in-frame clones only, with some absent. Among tens of thousands of clones listed, more than 70% were seen once. Which antigens these TCRs recognize remains unknown. This specimen consisted of unstimulated CD8+ T cells sorted from spleen or lymph node cells, obtained before intestinal transplant. The receptors derive from a human donor who received an intestinal transplant. Each CDR3 is given with its conserved first and last residue. The D gene is left open where the match is weak. For some rows the clone size is stated as once, few or many, or as a class when expanded; others skip it.

>TRBD2|17|TRBV9|NA|TRBJ2-3
TGTGCCAGCAGCGTACCCCTAGCGGGAGAAGGGGCAGATACGCAGTATTTT
CASSVPLAGEGADTQYF
>TRBD2|13|TRBV5-3|NA|TRBJ2-7
TGTGCCAGAAGCTTCGCTTGGGAGGGCGAGCAGTACTTC
CARSFAWEGEQYF
>TRBD2|15|TRBV6-1|NA|TRBJ2-7
TGTGCCAGCAGTGAGTCTAGCGGGGCTACCTACGAGCAGTACTTC
CASSESSGATYEQYF
>TRBD1|14|TRBV9|NA|TRBJ2-7
TGTGCCAGCAGCGGGACAGGACTTTCCGAGGAGCAGTACTTC
CASSGTGLSEEQYF
>TRBD2|19|TRBV10-2|once|TRBJ2-1
TGCGCCAGCAGTGAGTCGGTAGCGGGGGTTCTGAGCTCCTACAATGAGCAGTTCTTC
CASSESVAGVLSSYNEQFF
>TRBD1|11|TRBV6-1|NA|TRBJ1-2
TGTGCCAGCAGTACAGGGGTAGGCTACACCTTC
CASSTGVGYTF
>TRBD1|13|TRBV7-8|NA|TRBJ2-1
TGTGCCAGCTTGGACAGGGAGTACAATGAGCAGTTCTTC
CASLDREYNEQFF
>NA|14|TRBV9|NA|TRBJ2-3
TGTGCCAGCAGCCACAGGGATAGCACAGATACGCAGTATTTT
CASSHRDSTDTQYF
>NA|14|TRBV27|NA|TRBJ1-5
TGTGCCAGCAGTCCCGGGGGAGAAGGTCAGCCCCAGCATTTT
CASSPGGEGQPQHF
>TRBD1|14|TRBV4-1|NA|TRBJ2-7
TGCGCCAGCAGCCAAATGGGGACAGGGCACGAGCAGTACTTC
CASSQMGTGHEQYF
>TRBD2|16|TRBV27|NA|TRBJ2-1
TGTGCCAGCAGTTTATCGGCCGGGACTAGCGGGGTGTTGTTGTTCTTC
CASSLSAGTSGVLLFF
>TRBD1|16|TRBV28|once|TRBJ1-1
TGTGCCAGCAACAAAATAACAGGGGGTTTTTTAACTGAAGCTTTCTTT
CASNKITGGFLTEAFF
>TRBD2|14|TRBV7-8|NA|TRBJ2-7
TGTGCCAGCAGCTTATGGGGCGGGGGGGGCGAGCAGTACTTC
CASSLWGGGGEQYF
>TRBD1|18|TRBV19|NA|TRBJ2-7
TGTGCCAGTAGTTTGACGCCCCCGGGACAGGGGAGTTATGACGAGCAGTACTTC
CASSLTPPGQGSYDEQYF
>TRBD2|15|TRBV10-3|NA|TRBJ2-7
TGTGCCATCAGTGTTGAACTAGCGGGAGCCTACGAGCAGTACTTC
CAISVELAGAYEQYF
>NA|14|TRBV5-1|NA|TRBJ2-7
TGCGCCAGCAGCTTGGCCAGGGGGGCCTACGAGCAGTACTTC
CASSLARGAYEQYF
>TRBD2|15|TRBV4-1|NA|TRBJ2-1
TGCGCCAGCAGCCAAGAGGGACTAGTCTCGGGTGAGCAGTTCTTC
CASSQEGLVSGEQFF
>NA|14|TRBV7-2|NA|TRBJ1-1
TGTGCCAGCAGCTCCTCGGCCAGGGTGACTGAAGCTTTCTTT
CASSSSARVTEAFF
>NA|15|TRBV21-1|NA|TRBJ1-5
TGTGCCAGCAGCTTGTCCGGGACATACAATCAGCCCCAGCATTTT
CASSLSGTYNQPQHF
>NA|15|TRBV5-1|NA|TRBJ2-7
TGCGCCAGCAGCTCGTCGGACATTCTTGCCTACGAGCAGTACTTC
CASSSSDILAYEQYF
>TRBD2|14|TRBV5-1|NA|TRBJ2-5
TGCGCCAGCAGCTTGAACGGGGGAGGGGAGACCCAGTACTTC
CASSLNGGGETQYF
>TRBD1|13|TRBV28|NA|TRBJ1-5
TGTGCCAGCAGTCCCGAGGGGGCGGGGCCCCAGCATTTT
CASSPEGAGPQHF
>NA|14|TRBV27|NA|TRBJ2-5
TGTGCCAGCAGTCTGACCACGGGAGAAGAGACCCAGTACTTC
CASSLTTGEETQYF
>NA|14|TRBV9|NA|TRBJ2-7
TGTGCCAGCAGCGCACACGGAGATTCCTACGAGCAGTACTTC
CASSAHGDSYEQYF
>NA|13|TRBV15|few|TRBJ1-1
TGTGCCACCAGCAGAGATGAGATCACTGAAGCTTTCTTT
CATSRDEITEAFF
>NA|15|TRBV4-1|NA|TRBJ1-2
TGCGCCAGCAGCCAGCCCTGGGCCTCAACGAGTGGCTACACCTTC
CASSQPWASTSGYTF
>TRBD2|16|TRBV2|once|TRBJ2-5
TGTGCCAGCAGTGAATTACTAGCGGGAGATTTAGAGACCCAGTACTTC
CASSELLAGDLETQYF
>TRBD2|15|TRBV6-1|NA|TRBJ2-3
TGTGCCAGCCTCACCCGGGAGGGAACCGGAGATACGCAGTATTTT
CASLTREGTGDTQYF
>NA|12|TRBV11-2|NA|TRBJ1-6
TGTGCCAGCACCGGAACGCGGTCACCCCTCCACTTT
CASTGTRSPLHF
>TRBD1|14|TRBV5-1|NA|TRBJ2-3
TGCGCCAGCACAAGGACAGGGGGCACAGATACGCAGTATTTT
CASTRTGGTDTQYF
>NA|12|TRBV10-3|NA|TRBJ2-3
TGTGCCATCAGCCCTAGGGGGGATACGCAGTATTTT
CAISPRGDTQYF
>NA|15|TRBV23-1|NA|TRBJ1-2
TGCGCCAGCAGTCCGGGAGGGGTGTGTGGCTATGGCTACACCTTC
CASSPGGVCGYGYTF
>NA|15|TRBV13|NA|TRBJ1-1
TGTGCCAGCAGCTTAGGCCCCAGGGGGAACACTGAAGCTTTCTTT
CASSLGPRGNTEAFF
>TRBD1|14|TRBV5-1|NA|TRBJ2-1
TGCGCCAGCAGCCCGGGGGACAGGGACCATGAGCAGTTCTTC
CASSPGDRDHEQFF
>TRBD1|14|TRBV9|NA|TRBJ1-1
TGTGCCAGCAGCGTTTCAGGGGGCGGCACTGAAGCTTTCTTT
CASSVSGGGTEAFF
>NA|15|TRBV6-6|NA|TRBJ1-1
TGTGCCAGCAGCCTCCTGGTAGGGCGGGACACTGAAGCTTTCTTT
CASSLLVGRDTEAFF
>NA|15|TRBV6-1|NA|TRBJ1-2
TGTGCCAGCAGTGAAGGTGGGGAGGGAAACTATGGCTACACCTTC
CASSEGGEGNYGYTF
>NA|15|TRBV29-1|NA|TRBJ2-1
TGCAGCTCGTCGGGTGGCGACTCCTCCTACAATGAGCAGTTCTTC
CSSSGGDSSYNEQFF
>NA|15|TRBV6-1|NA|TRBJ2-7
TGTGCCAGCAGGGAGGGGGGTGACAGGGTCTACGAGCAGTACTTC
CASREGGDRVYEQYF
>NA|14|TRBV5-1|once|TRBJ2-5
TGCGCCAGCAGCTTGTATCCAGCGAAAGAGACCCAGTACTTC
CASSLYPAKETQYF
>NA|16|TRBV4-1|NA|TRBJ1-1
TGCGCCAGCAGCCAAGACTCCTTGGGAGGGGCGGCTGAAGCTTTCTTT
CASSQDSLGGAAEAFF
>NA|13|TRBV6-5|NA|TRBJ2-7
TGTGCCCTGACGGGGAGGAGCTCCTACGAGCAGTACTTC
CALTGRSSYEQYF
>NA|16|TRBV30|NA|TRBJ1-1
TGTGCCTGGAGTGCGGGGACTTTCGTTAGTGACACTGAAGCTTTCTTT
CAWSAGTFVSDTEAFF
>NA|14|TRBV5-8|NA|TRBJ2-3
TGTGCCAGCAGCTCGGGTTGGGGCCTGGATACGCAGTATTTT
CASSSGWGLDTQYF
>TRBD1|15|TRBV6-5|NA|TRBJ2-1
TGTGCCAGCAGCCTCCCGGGACAGGGGGGCTATGAGCAGTTCTTC
CASSLPGQGGYEQFF
>NA|14|TRBV7-9|NA|TRBJ1-2
TGTGCCAGCAGCTTTGACGCCAGGGTATATGGCTACACCTTC
CASSFDARVYGYTF
>NA|12|TRBV7-9|NA|TRBJ2-7
TGTGCCAGCAGCATACTCTCCTACGAGCAGTACTTC
CASSILSYEQYF
>TRBD1|14|TRBV9|NA|TRBJ2-7
TGTGCCAGCAGTCCGGGACAGGGAACCTACGAGCAGTACTTC
CASSPGQGTYEQYF
>TRBD1|15|TRBV27|NA|TRBJ2-2
TGTGCCAGCAGCCTTATACAGGGGAGCACCGGGGAGCTGTTTTTT
CASSLIQGSTGELFF
>NA|14|TRBV7-8|NA|TRBJ2-1
TGTGCCAGCAGCCTCGAAGGGGGTCACAATGAGCAGTTCTTC
CASSLEGGHNEQFF
>NA|13|TRBV4-1|NA|TRBJ1-2
TGCGCCAGCAGCCATTCGGGTTTGGATGGCTACACCTTC
CASSHSGLDGYTF
>TRBD2|13|TRBV7-9|NA|TRBJ2-7
TGTGCCAGCAGGGACGGGAGGACCTACGAGCAGTACTTC
CASRDGRTYEQYF
>TRBD2|16|TRBV7-2|NA|TRBJ2-5
TGTGCCAGCAGCCTACTAGCGGGGGATCTCCAAGAGACCCAGTACTTC
CASSLLAGDLQETQYF
>NA|18|TRBV19|NA|TRBJ1-1
TGTGCCAGTAGTATAGATTCGCTCTGGGGGGGACCGAACACTGAAGCTTTCTTT
CASSIDSLWGGPNTEAFF
>NA|15|TRBV7-9|few|TRBJ1-1
TGTGCCAGCAGCTTAGGGGAGAGGGGGATTGCAGAAGCTTTCTTT
CASSLGERGIAEAFF
>TRBD2|15|TRBV6-1|NA|TRBJ2-2
TGTGCCAGCAGTGAAGGTAGCGGGGGAGCCGGGGAGCTGTTTTTT
CASSEGSGGAGELFF
>TRBD2|12|TRBV29-1|NA|TRBJ2-7
TGCAGCGTTGCTAGCGGAACCTACGAGCAGTACTTC
CSVASGTYEQYF